This T cell receptor beta chain stems from a study of T cell responses to AZD1222 COVID-19 vaccine (dated by TCRdb to 2020 to 2023). Notes on the research overall: AZD1222 recipients with second doses at about 4 weeks or about 12 weeks were pooled, because spike-specific TCR depth and breadth did not differ between schedules. A total of just over 230 trial participants underwent TCR sequencing, of whom approximately 200 had received two doses of AZD1222 and around 26 had received two doses of the MenACWY control vaccine. Enrollment into the trials was organized by age into subgroups of 18-55, 56-69 and 70-plus years, and those subgroups contained approximately 150, 30 and 60 TCR-sequenced participants, respectively. What the authors observed across the whole study: A significant rise in spike-specific TCR breadth and depth was observed after two AZD1222 doses relative to day 0 and relative to MenACWY recipients. Conclusions about previously exposed vaccinees were limited because only six or seven AZD1222 recipients were SARS-CoV-2 seropositive at baseline. The 56-69-year group was small, and its depth increase did not reach significance, likely because of low power. Participants were mostly white British and included more females than males, and it was suggested by the authors that clonal diversity may have been underestimated. The vaccine-associated CD4 TCRs covered the entire spike protein, and the dominant responses fell in regions 160-218 and 743-854. Reportedly, almost half of the unique spike-specific TCRs recognized epitopes lying outside the regions that are mutated in the B.1.351 and B.1.1.7 variants. Because no samples from the day 14 peak response were available, repertoires could be characterized only after the peak T cell response.

Read against the paper, the sample's time point label means: baseline before first vaccination. Vaccinee samples came from UK trials COV001 and COV002, including a single-blind randomized controlled phase 2/3 trial of AZD1222 (ChAdOx1 nCoV-19) in healthy adults. For TCRbeta chain sequencing, PBMC samples were collected from trial participants at day 0 and at day 28 after the second dose. The CDR3 regions of human TCRbeta chains were analyzed by immunosequencing. Per the source publication's procedure: TCRs in the repertoires were compared against a reference library of SARS-CoV-2-specific TCRs that had been generated with the MIRA antigen-specificity platform. Breadth was defined as the fraction of unique TCRs that were SARS-CoV-2-associated. Depth was defined as the fraction of total T cells that were SARS-CoV-2-associated. Using the MIRA data, every spike-specific TCR was mapped to the spike region that the TCR reacted to and assigned to either a CD4 or a CD8 class. Log10-transformed breadth and depth values were compared by one-way ANOVA with Sidak's multiple comparisons tests. TCRdb's version of the immuneACCESS table is confined to in-frame rearrangements and falls short of the full clone set. An unresolved V gene accounts for under half of the shortfall where checked; the remainder is of unknown origin. That table furnishes V, J and clone size, whereas the DNA furnished D and trimming. Across this sample there are more than 150,000 clones, with roughly 88% seen only once. Clones ranked in the top ten supply around 0.5% of the sample.

A note on this clone: The antigen it recognizes is unknown. No per-base quality is available; no much larger clone lies one base away. The identical CDR3 is also encoded by other nucleotide sequences in the sample.

Sequencing used peripheral blood, obtained on day 0 of AZD1222 vaccination. The origin of this receptor is an adult in good health.

The CDR3 region has the sequence CASSLEAGGYTF. The DNA sequence is given as TGTGCCAGCAGCTTGGAGGCAGGGGGGTACACCTTC. The chain joins TRBV5-8 to TRBJ1-2; 7 bases in the middle match TRBD1. According to the germline V gene, CDR1 reads SGHTS and CDR2 reads YDEGEE. The CDR3 runs 12 amino acids, cysteine and phenylalanine included. Of the read, only the CDR3 DNA is kept; its 36 bases are in frame from base 1. Relative to germline, V is missing 0 bases and J is missing 11 bases, with 4 bases of the junction outside any gene match.